This TCR beta chain derives from a study of Graves' ophthalmopathy and Graves' hyperthyroidism. Study-level background: Peripheral blood sampling preceded any treatment and occurred at initial diagnosis.

Amplifying from RNA transcripts, the study obtained TCR beta CDR3 regions. Second-round multiplex PCR came after first-round RT-PCR with HTBI primers. TCRdb itself ran the multiplex PCR reads through MiXCR, one entry per CDR3 protein. This table has tens of thousands of distinct CDR3 sequences, less than 65% appearing once. In this sample, this clonotype turned up many times. Ophthalmopathy was moderately-to-severely active, CAS at least 3, NOSPECS at least 4, lasting under 3 months. Physicians reached a diagnosis by relying on clinical symptoms, serum thyroxine, TRAb, thyroid ultrasound and orbital computed tomography. PBMCs were isolated by Ficoll-Paque density gradient centrifugation, using 7.5 to 10 ml of fresh peripheral blood as the starting material. Sequencing used peripheral blood. This sequence was found in an adult woman with Graves' ophthalmopathy.

The CDR3 region is CASSPRTSMRGSSYEQYF. The CDR3, as DNA: TGTGCCAGTAGCCCCCGGACTAGCATGCGGGGTAGCTCCTACGAGCAGTACTTC. The chain employs TRBV19 and TRBJ2-7, with 8 bases matching TRBD2. The CDR3 consists of 18 residues. V shed 6 bases, J shed 0 bases, and the junction held 16 bases outside the gene matches. Per the germline V gene, CDR1 is LNHDA and CDR2 is SQIVND (reference sequence). The full variable domain, with the rest looked up from reference TRBV19 and TRBJ2-7, is DGGITQSPKYLFRKEGQNVTLSCEQNLNHDAMYWYRQDPGQGLRLIYYSQIVNDFQKGDIAEGYSVSREKKESFPLTVTSAQKNPTAFYLCASSPRTSMRGSSYEQYFGPGTRLTVT.